This paragraph covers one T cell receptor beta chain sequence. There is no known antigen for this receptor. Base qualities were left out, and no much larger clone turns up one base away. The data are from a study of T-cell memory formation after mild COVID-19 (dated by TCRdb to the early 2020s). Regarding the research as a whole: TCR sequence clusters from the two donors were found to be largely donor specific. Two young, previously healthy adult volunteers, one female and one male, were included in the cohort. In two donors, T-cell clones that expanded and contracted after mild COVID-19 were followed by sequencing TCRalpha and TCRbeta repertoires longitudinally. The research as a whole found: Only two mild cases were covered by the study, and larger cohorts that include severe cases with pre-infection samples were considered necessary. Clones that contracted from day 15 to 85 showed balanced CD4/CD8 phenotypes, whereas a second wave of clones that expanded from day 15 to 37 leaned towards CD4+. Some responding clones were detected in pre-infection memory, suggesting pre-existing cross-reactive memory T cells joined the SARS-CoV-2 response. The second-wave clones that peaked on day 37 were not confirmed to be SARS-CoV-2 specific. Contracting CD4+ clones were found mainly in CM and EM memory subsets, while CD8+ clones were enriched in EMRA.

V and J lose 0 bases and 4 bases, and a span of 12 bases separates them. The CDR1 and CDR2 encoded by the germline V gene (reference sequence) are DFQATT and SNEGSKA. The CDR3 contains 14 residues, cysteine and phenylalanine counted. Only the CDR3 DNA is retained, 42 bases long and in frame from the first base. PBMCs were isolated by Ficoll-Paque density gradient centrifugation. These reads were obtained on an Illumina NovaSeq 6000. cDNA libraries for TCRalpha and TCRbeta were prepared by 5'RACE using constant-segment primers, with sample barcodes and unique molecular identifiers added. RNA was extracted from every sample with Trizol reagent. Library amplification was performed in two PCR steps, and a second sample barcode and Illumina TruSeq adapters were introduced in the second step. Sequencing of the libraries was done on an Illumina NovaSeq, producing 2 x 150 bp paired-end reads. In the paper's pipeline: The reads were demultiplexed and collapsed into UMI-guided consensus sequences using migec v1.2.7. Using mixcr v2.1.11, UMI consensuses were aligned to TRA and TRB V and J templates and then assembled into clonotypes. A clonotype was counted as expanded or contracted only if both edgeR and NoisET called the change significant, with noise models trained on biological replicates. For edgeR calls, the thresholds were a false discovery rate-adjusted p below 0.01 and a log2 fold-change of 1. PCA with hierarchical clustering of max-normalized trajectories of the 1000 most abundant clonotypes was used as exploratory dynamics analysis. Separately sequenced CD4+ and CD8+ repertoires were used to assign the CD4 or CD8 phenotype of responding clones. Using fastp at Q25 and MiXCR, TCRdb reprocessed the public reads and kept productive beta chains. Rows merge per CDR3 protein into single entries with the most common DNA and genes. TCRdb's processing, not the study's, gives the V and J calls here. The sample data list 400,000 or so distinct CDR3 sequences, and around 20% of these were observed just once. Jointly, the top ten make up around 13% of the sample.

The chain was built from TRBV20-1 and TRBJ1-2; the D gene assignment is ambiguous. This clonotype originated in an adult woman who had mild COVID-19 (a few samples of this study predate the infection). The sample titles of this study are shuffled in the database, so cell type and time point are left out; the donor was told from shared clones. The sequenced sample was PBMCs or a T cell subset sorted from them (not recorded which). In nucleotide form, the sequence is TGCAGTGCTAGAGATTACGGGGTTGCCTATGGCTACACCTTC. Translated, this is CSARDYGVAYGYTF.